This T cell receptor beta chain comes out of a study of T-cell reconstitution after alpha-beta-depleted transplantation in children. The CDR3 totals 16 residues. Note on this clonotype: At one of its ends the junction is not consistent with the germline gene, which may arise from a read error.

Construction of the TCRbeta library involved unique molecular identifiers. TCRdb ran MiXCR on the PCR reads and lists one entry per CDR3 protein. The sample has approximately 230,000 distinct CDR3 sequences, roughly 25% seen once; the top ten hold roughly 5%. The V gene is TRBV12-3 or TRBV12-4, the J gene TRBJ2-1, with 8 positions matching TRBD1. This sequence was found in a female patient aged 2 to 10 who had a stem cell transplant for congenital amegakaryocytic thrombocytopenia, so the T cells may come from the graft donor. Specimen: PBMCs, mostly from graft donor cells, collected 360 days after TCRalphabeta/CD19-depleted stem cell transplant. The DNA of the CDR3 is TGTGCCAGCAGTTCCCGATCTCTGACAGGGGTCGATGAGCAGTTATTC. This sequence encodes CASSSRSLTGVDEQLF.